This T cell receptor (beta chain) was documented in a study of shared clonotypes between healthy human individuals. Study conclusions and caveats: Estimated richness values were generally larger in naive subsets than in memory subsets.

A note on this clone: Its antigen is currently unknown. Other DNA sequences in this sample translate to the same CDR3.

Each sorted subset replicate got 200 ng genomic DNA, approximately 27,000 genomes. As originally analysed: ImmunoSEQ supplied junction-only sequences lacking quality scores, so filtering was different. The repertoire was sequenced with immunoSEQ multiplex PCR; TCRdb's copy has only in-frame clones and lacks some. For V, J and clone size, that table is used; D and trimming come from the DNA. This table has about a million clones, roughly 80% appearing once. CDR1 and CDR2 from the germline V gene are MNHEY and SVGAGI. The CDR3 is 14 residues long. J lost 3 bases, V lost 2 bases, and 2 bases had no gene match.

The gene calls are TRBV6-5 and TRBJ2-3, with 7 nucleotides matching TRBD1. The clonotype comes from a man in his late teens or twenties in good health. Some clones in this sample may be carry-over from other donors' samples. Material: memory CD4+ T cells from PBMCs. The subset: CD45RA-negative fraction. CDR3 DNA sequence: TGTGCCAGCAGTTACCGGGACAGAACAGATACGCAGTATTTT. Translated: CASSYRDRTDTQYF.